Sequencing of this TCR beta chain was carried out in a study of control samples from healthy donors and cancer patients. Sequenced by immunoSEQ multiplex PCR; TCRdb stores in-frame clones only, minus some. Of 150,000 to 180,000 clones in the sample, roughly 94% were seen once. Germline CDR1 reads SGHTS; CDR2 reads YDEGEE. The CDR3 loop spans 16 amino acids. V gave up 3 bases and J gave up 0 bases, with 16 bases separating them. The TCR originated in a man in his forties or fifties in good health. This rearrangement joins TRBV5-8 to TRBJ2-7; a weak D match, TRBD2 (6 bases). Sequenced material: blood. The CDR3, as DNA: TGTGCCAGCAGCTGGGCGGGAATATGGGTCTCCTACGAGCAGTACTTC. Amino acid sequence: CASSWAGIWVSYEQYF. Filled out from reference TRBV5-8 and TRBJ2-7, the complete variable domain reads EAGVTQSPTHLIKTRGQQATLRCSPISGHTSVYWYQQALGLGLQFLLWYDEGEERNRGNFPPRFSGRQFPNYSSELNVNALELEDSALYLCASSWAGIWVSYEQYFGPGTRLTVT.